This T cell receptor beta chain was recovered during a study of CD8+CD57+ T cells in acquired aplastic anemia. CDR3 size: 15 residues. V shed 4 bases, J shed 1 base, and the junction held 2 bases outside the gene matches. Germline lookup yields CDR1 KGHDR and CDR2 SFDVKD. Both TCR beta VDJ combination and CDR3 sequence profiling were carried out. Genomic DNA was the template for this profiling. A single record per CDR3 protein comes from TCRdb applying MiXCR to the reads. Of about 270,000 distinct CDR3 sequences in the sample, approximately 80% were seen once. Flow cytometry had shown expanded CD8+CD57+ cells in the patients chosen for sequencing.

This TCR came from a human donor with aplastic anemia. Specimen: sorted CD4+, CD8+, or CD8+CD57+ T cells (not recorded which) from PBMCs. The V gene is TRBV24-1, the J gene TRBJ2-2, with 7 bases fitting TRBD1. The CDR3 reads CATSDQGVNTGELFF. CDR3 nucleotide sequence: TGTGCCACCAGTGACCAGGGGGTGAACACCGGGGAGCTGTTTTTT.